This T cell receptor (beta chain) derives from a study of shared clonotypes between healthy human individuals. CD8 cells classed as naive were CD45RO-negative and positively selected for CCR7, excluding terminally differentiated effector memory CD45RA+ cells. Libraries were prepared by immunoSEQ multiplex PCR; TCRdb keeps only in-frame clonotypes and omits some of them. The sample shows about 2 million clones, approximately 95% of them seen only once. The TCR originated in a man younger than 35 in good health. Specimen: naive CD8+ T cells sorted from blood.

The CDR3 DNA is TGTGCCAGCAGCGTAGACTGGGGACAGGCACCCTACGAGCAGTACTTC. The encoded protein is CASSVDWGQAPYEQYF. The chain recombines TRBV9 with TRBJ2-7; 8 bases match TRBD1. Germline loops: CDR1 SGDLS, CDR2 YYNGEE. This CDR3 is 16 amino acids long. V shed 0 bases, J shed 2 bases, and the junction held 7 bases outside the gene matches.